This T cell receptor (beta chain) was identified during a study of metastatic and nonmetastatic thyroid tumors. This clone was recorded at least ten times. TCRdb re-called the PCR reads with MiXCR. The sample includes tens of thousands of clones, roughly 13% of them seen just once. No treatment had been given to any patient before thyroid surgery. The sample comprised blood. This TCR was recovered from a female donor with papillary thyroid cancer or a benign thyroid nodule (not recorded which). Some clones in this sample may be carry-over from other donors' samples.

The DNA of the CDR3 is TGTGCCAGCTCTACCTACGTACAGCCTACTAACTATGGCTACACCTTC. Its protein is CASSTYVQPTNYGYTF. The chain joins TRBV18 to TRBJ1-2, with D unresolved. The germline CDR1 and CDR2 sequences are KGHSH and LQKENI. This CDR3 has 16 amino acids. The germline V and J ends were trimmed by 6 bases and 0 bases, with 17 bases remaining between them.